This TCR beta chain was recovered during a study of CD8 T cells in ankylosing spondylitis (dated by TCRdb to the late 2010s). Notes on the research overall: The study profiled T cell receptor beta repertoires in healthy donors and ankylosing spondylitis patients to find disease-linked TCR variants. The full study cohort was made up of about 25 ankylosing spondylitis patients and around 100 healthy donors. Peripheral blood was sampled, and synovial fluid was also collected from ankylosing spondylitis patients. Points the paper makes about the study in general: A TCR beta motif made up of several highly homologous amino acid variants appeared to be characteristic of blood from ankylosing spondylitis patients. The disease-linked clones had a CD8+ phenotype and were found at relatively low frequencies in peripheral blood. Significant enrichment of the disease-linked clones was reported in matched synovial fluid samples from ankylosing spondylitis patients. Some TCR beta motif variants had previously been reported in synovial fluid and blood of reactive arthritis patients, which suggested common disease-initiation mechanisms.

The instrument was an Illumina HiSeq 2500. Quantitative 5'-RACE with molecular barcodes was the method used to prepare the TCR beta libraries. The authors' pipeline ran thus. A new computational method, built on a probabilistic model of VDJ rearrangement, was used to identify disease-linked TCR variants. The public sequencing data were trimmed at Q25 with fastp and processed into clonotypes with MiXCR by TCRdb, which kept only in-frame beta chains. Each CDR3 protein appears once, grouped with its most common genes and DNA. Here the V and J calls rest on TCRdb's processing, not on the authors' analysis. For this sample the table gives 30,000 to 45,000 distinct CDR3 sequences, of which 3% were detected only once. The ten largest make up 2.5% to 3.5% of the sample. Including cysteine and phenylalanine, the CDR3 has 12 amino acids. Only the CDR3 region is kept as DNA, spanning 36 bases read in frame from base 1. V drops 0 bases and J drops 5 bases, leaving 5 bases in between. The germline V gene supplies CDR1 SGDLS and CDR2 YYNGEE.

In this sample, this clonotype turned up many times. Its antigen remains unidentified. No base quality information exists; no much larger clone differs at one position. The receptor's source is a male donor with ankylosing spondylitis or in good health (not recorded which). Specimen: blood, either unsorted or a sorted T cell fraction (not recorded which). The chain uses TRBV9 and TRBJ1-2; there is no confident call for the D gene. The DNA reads TGTGCCAGCAGCGTAGGGGATTATGGCTACACCTTC. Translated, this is CASSVGDYGYTF.